The rows below give T cell receptor beta chains drawn from one sample of a study of PD-L1 blockade in urothelial cancer. Using immunoSEQ multiplex PCR, the repertoire was profiled, and TCRdb retains in-frame clones only, with some absent. The data contain 45,000 or so clones, about 91% of them singletons. The sample consisted of PBMCs, taken around atezolizumab (anti-PD-L1) treatment. These receptors were obtained from a man older than 75 with urothelial cancer. The CDR3 runs from the conserved cysteine through the conserved F or W. The D gene is left open where the match is weak. Clone size, where shown, is once, few, many, or a class for clones that have expanded.

v_call	j_call	d_call	clone_size	cdr3_nt	cdr3_aa
TRBV10-2	TRBJ2-3	TRBD2	-	TGCGCCAGCACCTGGACTAGCGGAACAGATACGCAGTATTTT	CASTWTSGTDTQYF
TRBV6-1	TRBJ2-7	TRBD2	few	TGTGCCAGCAGTGAACTTGGCGGGAGCTCCTACGAGCAGTACTTC	CASSELGGSSYEQYF
TRBV7-2	TRBJ1-5	-	-	TGTGCCAGCACGCAGGGTTCCAATCAGCCCCAGCATTTT	CASTQGSNQPQHF
TRBV9	TRBJ2-2	-	-	TGTGCCAGCAGCGTAGCGGGAGAGACCGGGGAGCTGTTTTTT	CASSVAGETGELFF
TRBV5-1	TRBJ2-1	-	few	TGCGCCAGCAGCTCGGGACATCTCTCCTACAATGAGCAGTTCTTC	CASSSGHLSYNEQFF
TRBV19	TRBJ1-2	TRBD1	-	TGTGCCAGTACTCTCGGACAGGGGTTTGGTGGCTACACCTTC	CASTLGQGFGGYTF
TRBV5-1	TRBJ2-1	-	-	TGCGCCAGTTCTATCCCACCGGATGAGCAGTTCTTC	CASSIPPDEQFF
TRBV5-6	TRBJ1-5	-	-	TGTGCCAGCAGCTTGTATGCGAGTCAGCCCCAGCATTTT	CASSLYASQPQHF
TRBV5-6	TRBJ2-1	TRBD2	-	TGTGCCAGCAGCTTGAAACGGGCTAGCGGGTACAATGAGCAGTTCTTC	CASSLKRASGYNEQFF
TRBV5-4	TRBJ1-2	TRBD1	-	TGTGCCAGCAGCCGAAACGCGGACAGGGCGAACTATGGCTACACCTTC	CASSRNADRANYGYTF
TRBV19	TRBJ2-4	TRBD1	-	TGTGCCAGTAGGATACAGGGGGCTGAAAACATTCAGTACTTC	CASRIQGAENIQYF
TRBV6-5	TRBJ1-1	TRBD1	-	TGTGCCAGCAGACAGGGGTGGGGCACTGAAGCTTTCTTT	CASRQGWGTEAFF
TRBV4-1	TRBJ2-7	TRBD1	-	TGCGCCAGCAGCCCTCCCCACGGGACAGCCTTCCCCTACGAGCAGTACTTC	CASSPPHGTAFPYEQYF
TRBV20-1	TRBJ2-7	-	-	TGCAGTGCTTTCAGCTCCTACGAGCAGTACTTC	CSAFSSYEQYF
TRBV2	TRBJ2-6	-	few	TGTGCCAGCAACCTTCTCCAGACTGGGGCCAACGTCCTGACTTTC	CASNLLQTGANVLTF
TRBV9	TRBJ2-7	-	-	TGTGCCAGCAGCGTCGACGGGTACTACGAGCAGTACTTC	CASSVDGYYEQYF
TRBV6-6	TRBJ2-3	TRBD2	-	TGTGCCACTCGGTGGCGGGAGGGGAGCACAGATACGCAGTATTTT	CATRWREGSTDTQYF
TRBV30	TRBJ2-4	TRBD2	-	TGTGCCTGGAGTGTGTTAGGACTAGCGGGTCGCAAAAACATTCAGTACTTC	CAWSVLGLAGRKNIQYF
TRBV19	TRBJ1-1	TRBD1	-	TGTGCCAGTAGTCCCCGGGACAGAATGAACACTGAAGCTTTCTTT	CASSPRDRMNTEAFF
TRBV2	TRBJ1-5	TRBD1	few	TGTGCCAGCAGGGGACAGGCTGGCGGCAATCAGCCCCAGCATTTT	CASRGQAGGNQPQHF
TRBV5-4	TRBJ1-2	-	-	TGTGCCAGCAGCTTTCCCGGCGAGGGGGACTATGGCTACACCTTC	CASSFPGEGDYGYTF
TRBV9	TRBJ2-1	TRBD2	-	TGTGCCAGCAGCGTGGGGACTAGCGGGAGGAATGAGCAGTTCTTC	CASSVGTSGRNEQFF
TRBV28	TRBJ1-5	-	-	TGTGCCAGCAGTAACCCCTATCAGGGCGCTAGCAATCAGCCCCAGCATTTT	CASSNPYQGASNQPQHF
TRBV30	TRBJ1-4	-	-	TGTGCCTGGAGGGCCCCTGGGGGGGAAAAACTGTTTTTT	CAWRAPGGEKLFF
TRBV5-4	TRBJ2-5	TRBD2	-	TGTGCCAGCAGCGGGGGACTAGCCCCGAAAGAGACCCAGTACTTC	CASSGGLAPKETQYF
TRBV25-1	TRBJ2-2	TRBD1	-	TGTGCCAGCAGCCGCTCCGGGACAGGGGGGGACGGGGAGCTGTTTTTT	CASSRSGTGGDGELFF
TRBV6-1	TRBJ1-5	TRBD1	few	TGTGCCGGGACAGTAACCGATGGTCAGCCCCAGCATTTT	CAGTVTDGQPQHF
TRBV5-1	TRBJ1-2	-	-	TGCGCCAGCAGCTTGACGGCGGGGAGTATCGGCTACACCTTC	CASSLTAGSIGYTF
TRBV29-1	TRBJ1-2	TRBD1	once	TGCAGCGTCGGGACAGCCAATAACTATGGCTACACCTTC	CSVGTANNYGYTF
TRBV5-1	TRBJ2-3	-	-	TGCGCCAGTAAAGAGTCGGGCACAGATACGCAGTATTTT	CASKESGTDTQYF
TRBV15	TRBJ1-1	-	-	TGTGCCACCAGCAGAGAGGCCGGTGACCAGGCAGCTTTCTTT	CATSREAGDQAAFF
TRBV7-2	TRBJ1-2	-	-	TGTGCCAGCAGCCTCGGACTCGTTAATGGCTACACCTTC	CASSLGLVNGYTF
TRBV2	TRBJ2-1	-	few	TGTGCCGGCCAACAAAACAATGAGCAGTTCTTC	CAGQQNNEQFF
TRBV15	TRBJ2-2	TRBD2	once	TGTGCCACCAGCACCACCAGGCTAGCGGAAAACACCGGGGAGCTGTTTTTT	CATSTTRLAENTGELFF
TRBV4-2	TRBJ2-2	-	-	TGTGCCAGCAGCCAAGATTTGGCAGGGGAGCTGTTTTTT	CASSQDLAGELFF
TRBV4-2	TRBJ2-1	-	-	TGTGCCAGCAGCCAAGATCTACAGGGCGCCAATGAGCAGTTCTTC	CASSQDLQGANEQFF
TRBV2	TRBJ2-7	TRBD1	-	TGTGCCAGCAGTCGGGACAGGGGAGACGAGCAGTACTTC	CASSRDRGDEQYF
TRBV19	TRBJ2-1	TRBD2	once	TGTGCCAGTAGTACCCCTAGCGGGAGCCGCAATGAGCAGTTCTTC	CASSTPSGSRNEQFF
TRBV30	TRBJ2-1	-	-	TGTGCCTGGACGACACTTGTCGCCTCGACACAGTTCTTC	CAWTTLVASTQFF
TRBV9	TRBJ2-5	-	-	TGTGCCAGCAGCGTTGGGGGGGCTCGCGAGACCCAGTACTTC	CASSVGGARETQYF
TRBV4-2	TRBJ2-3	-	-	TGTGCCAGCAGCCAAGGAGAGAACACAGATACGCAGTATTTT	CASSQGENTDTQYF
TRBV5-4	TRBJ2-2	-	-	TGTGCCAGCAGCCTGGGGCCCGTAACCGGGGAGCTGTTTTTT	CASSLGPVTGELFF
TRBV5-6	TRBJ2-5	-	-	TGTGCCAGCAGCCCGGCGGCGGGGACCCAGTACTTC	CASSPAAGTQYF
TRBV5-4	TRBJ1-5	-	-	TGTGCCAGCAGCTTGGTCGAGGGTCGGGATCAGCCCCAGCATTTT	CASSLVEGRDQPQHF
TRBV7-2	TRBJ2-7	-	-	TGTGCCAGCAGCCCCAGCGGATACGAGCAGTACTTC	CASSPSGYEQYF
TRBV6-5	TRBJ1-2	-	-	TGTGCCAGCAGGAAAAACAGGAGTTCCTACTATGGCTACACCTTC	CASRKNRSSYYGYTF
TRBV19	TRBJ2-3	TRBD2	-	TGTGCCAGTAGTTCTTTATCGGGACTAGCGGCTAATAGGGGCACAGATACGCAGTATTTT	CASSSLSGLAANRGTDTQYF
TRBV6-5	TRBJ2-7	TRBD2	-	TGTGCCAGCTCCCAGCGGGAGGGCTACGAGCAGTACTTC	CASSQREGYEQYF
TRBV30	TRBJ1-1	-	-	TGTGCCTGGGCTAGGGAAGCTTTCTTT	CAWAREAFF
TRBV19	TRBJ2-2	TRBD1	-	TGTGCCAGTAACCGTCGTCAGGGGGCGCTACCGACCGGGGAGCTGTTTTTT	CASNRRQGALPTGELFF
TRBV19	TRBJ2-3	TRBD2	-	TGTGCCAGTAGTCTCGTTAGCGGGAGGACCACAGATACGCAGTATTTT	CASSLVSGRTTDTQYF
TRBV18	TRBJ2-3	TRBD1	-	TGTGCCAGCTCACCTCGACAACCGGGACAGTCCACAGATACGCAGTATTTT	CASSPRQPGQSTDTQYF
TRBV2	TRBJ1-1	-	once	TGTGCCAGCACTGCCGGGGAGTTTTTAACTGAAGCTTTCTTT	CASTAGEFLTEAFF